The entry below gives a single T cell receptor beta chain sequence along with its context. Its antigen remains unidentified. The data were taken from a study of T cells in narcolepsy. Measured with immunoSEQ multiplex PCR; TCRdb has only the in-frame clones, and not every one. Seen here are some 30,000 clones, under 85% observed once, and the top ten hold less than 5%. The V and J ends lost 5 bases and 5 bases respectively, with 12 bases between them. Germline V lookup: CDR1 SGHTA, CDR2 FQGTGA. The CDR3 spans 14 residues. Notes on the study in general: Autoreactive clone sequences were missing from some blood memory CD4+ repertoires. Same-patient CSF and blood CD4+ T cell clonotypes included HCRT-specific and TRIB2-specific autoreactive ones.

This sequence joins TRBV7-3 and TRBJ2-2; possible D gene TRBD2, 5 bases. The TCR comes from a human donor in good health. Sequences were obtained from memory (CD45RA-) CD4+ T cells from blood. Written as DNA, the CDR3 is TGTGCCAGCAGCCAGAAGGGCGGGACCGGGGAGCTGTTTTTT. Amino acids: CASSQKGGTGELFF.